A selection of T cell receptor beta chains follows, all from one sample in a study of technical replicates of blood from a handful of donors. Using immunoSEQ multiplex PCR, the repertoire was profiled, and TCRdb retains in-frame clones only, with some absent. Found here are some 74,000 clones, around 90% of them singletons; the top ten hold about 0.39%. Sequenced sample: T cells isolated from PBMCs. These receptors were taken from a human donor in good health. CDR3s include the opening cysteine and the closing phenylalanine or tryptophan. D genes are given only for firm matches. Some rows mark clone size as missing; the rest say once, few, many or name a class of expanded clone.

v_gene	d_gene	abundance	j_gene	CDR3nt	CDR3aa
TRBV5-1	NA	once	TRBJ2-5	TGCGCCAGTAACCGGGACTTCCAAGAGACCCAGTACTTC	CASNRDFQETQYF
TRBV5-1	TRBD1	once	TRBJ1-2	TGCGCCAGCAGCTGGACAGGGGGCGAGGATTTAGGAGGCTACACCTTC	CASSWTGGEDLGGYTF
TRBV7-8	TRBD1	NA	TRBJ1-5	TGTGCCAGCAGCGTTACGGACAGGGGGAAACAGCCCCAGCATTTT	CASSVTDRGKQPQHF
TRBV11-3	NA	NA	TRBJ2-5	TGTGCCAGCAGCCTGTGGCTTCTTGAGACCCAGTACTTC	CASSLWLLETQYF
TRBV27	TRBD1	NA	TRBJ1-1	TGTGCCAGCAGTTTAGAAGGGGGCCTAGAAGCTTTCTTT	CASSLEGGLEAFF
TRBV9	TRBD1	NA	TRBJ2-7	TGTGCCAGCAGCCCAGGGACAGGGTATTCCTACGAGCAGTACTTC	CASSPGTGYSYEQYF
TRBV7-6	TRBD2	NA	TRBJ2-7	TGTGCCAGCAGCTTAGAGGCTAGCGGGGGGACCTACGAGCAGTACTTC	CASSLEASGGTYEQYF
TRBV27	TRBD2	NA	TRBJ2-1	TGTGCCAGCGGCCTTAGCGGGAGAGGTTACAATGAGCAGTTCTTC	CASGLSGRGYNEQFF
TRBV5-1	NA	NA	TRBJ1-1	TGCGCCAGCAAGCTGGACATTTACACTGAAGCTTTCTTT	CASKLDIYTEAFF
TRBV4-2	NA	once	TRBJ2-2	TGTGCCAGCAGCCTAGTCGGTCCCGGGGAGCTGTTTTTT	CASSLVGPGELFF
TRBV30	TRBD1	NA	TRBJ1-2	TGTGCCTGTGACAGGGGGCCTGGCTACACCTTC	CACDRGPGYTF
TRBV7-8	TRBD1	NA	TRBJ2-4	TGTGCCAGCAGCCAAGGGGGCGCCAAAAACATTCAGTACTTC	CASSQGGAKNIQYF
TRBV5-4	NA	NA	TRBJ2-7	TGTGCCAGCAGCTTGGGGTTAGGGAGATCCGAGCAGTACTTC	CASSLGLGRSEQYF
TRBV20-1	NA	few	TRBJ1-1	TGCAGTGTTTATCCAGCTTTCTTT	CSVYPAFF
TRBV29-1	NA	NA	TRBJ2-4	TGCAGCTCCCGGCAGGGGCCGGCCAAAAACATTCAGTACTTC	CSSRQGPAKNIQYF
TRBV25-1	NA	once	TRBJ1-4	TGTGCCAGCAGTGAATTGGACAGAGATGATGAAAAACTGTTTTTT	CASSELDRDDEKLFF
TRBV9	TRBD1	NA	TRBJ1-2	TGTGCCAGCAGCGTAGGACAGGGCGTCGGCTATGGCTACACCTTC	CASSVGQGVGYGYTF
TRBV9	NA	NA	TRBJ1-3	TGTGCCAGCAGCGTAGGGACAGCCCGTGGAAACACCATATATTTT	CASSVGTARGNTIYF
TRBV28	NA	NA	TRBJ1-1	TGTGCCAGCAGTTTACGGGGACTTAACACTGAAGCTTTCTTT	CASSLRGLNTEAFF
TRBV6-5	TRBD1	NA	TRBJ1-1	TGTGCCAGCAGTTACTCCGGCCAGGGGGACACTGAAGCTTTCTTT	CASSYSGQGDTEAFF
TRBV18	TRBD1	NA	TRBJ2-1	TGTGCCAGCTCTCTGGACAGGGTCGGGGTAGATGAGCAGTTCTTC	CASSLDRVGVDEQFF
TRBV7-9	NA	NA	TRBJ2-1	TGTGCCAGCAGCCGACTTAGAGATGAGCAGTTCTTC	CASSRLRDEQFF
TRBV29-1	NA	NA	TRBJ1-2	TGCAGCGTTGAAGTATCGGTTAACTATGGCTACACCTTC	CSVEVSVNYGYTF
TRBV12-5	NA	NA	TRBJ2-3	TGTGCTAGTGGTTCCTCGGGCACAGATACGCAGTATTTT	CASGSSGTDTQYF
TRBV27	TRBD1	NA	TRBJ2-7	TGTGCCAGCAGTCTAAAAAGGACAGGCCCTTACTACGAGCAGTACTTC	CASSLKRTGPYYEQYF
TRBV11-2	NA	NA	TRBJ1-3	TGTGCCAGCAGCTTTGGAGGGACCATATATTTT	CASSFGGTIYF
TRBV9	NA	once	TRBJ1-1	TGTGCCAGCAGCGTGGGTAAAGGGGCGAGGAACACTGAAGCTTTCTTT	CASSVGKGARNTEAFF
TRBV11-2	NA	NA	TRBJ2-7	TGTGCCAGCAGCTTGGGCAGTCCTTACGAGCAGTACTTC	CASSLGSPYEQYF
TRBV19	TRBD2	NA	TRBJ2-1	TGTGCCAGTAGTAAGGGACTAGCGGGAGGTATTCCTTACAATGAGCAGTTCTTC	CASSKGLAGGIPYNEQFF